The subject of this entry is one T cell receptor beta chain. This entry belongs to a study of blood T cell repertoires in COVID-19. Study in general: T cells, B-cell-depleted T cells, or PBMCs provided the cDNA or gDNA that served as material.

Participants were aged roughly 18 to 100 years from approximately 25 US areas. Assignment of participants to cohorts was predicated upon participant-reported clinical history. What the recovered Cohort 3 donors had was two negative PCRs, clearance, or symptom resolution. This CDR3 contains 13 residues. V was shortened by 6 bases and J by 1 base, with 9 bases between the two germline ends. Germline assignment: CDR1 SNHLY and CDR2 FYNNEI. Assay: immunoSEQ multiplex PCR; the TCRdb copy retains only in-frame clones and omits some. The data hold 150,000 to 200,000 clones, with roughly 90% observed a single time.

The sequencing sample was made of PBMCs or T cells enriched from blood (not recorded which). This sequence was found in a woman between 18 and 30 years old who had recovered from COVID-19. The chain recombines TRBV2 with TRBJ2-5; tentatively, D is TRBD1 (6 bases). As DNA, the CDR3 is TGTGCCAGCAGCCGGGACACCCAAGAGACCCAGTACTTC. Translating gives CASSRDTQETQYF.